Shown below are 8 T cell receptor beta chains from a single sample sequenced in a study of ipilimumab plus nivolumab after autologous stem cell transplantation. Measured with immunoSEQ multiplex PCR; TCRdb has only the in-frame clones, and not every one. Among 15,000 or so clones listed, less than 75% were seen once. The material sequenced was PBMCs, taken in a trial of ipilimumab plus nivolumab as post-transplant consolidation. The origin of the receptors is a male donor with diffuse large B-cell lymphoma.

The rearrangement links TRBV7-9 to TRBJ1-1; D remains unclear. CDR3 size: 12 residues. Germline V gives CDR1 SEHNR, CDR2 FQNEAQ (reference sequence). V was cut by 5 bases and J by 7 bases, with 11 bases left in between. The chain's CDR3 is CASSPRNNEAFF. In nucleotides, the CDR3 is TGTGCCAGCAGCCCTCGAAATAATGAAGCTTTCTTT.

The chain combines TRBV7-3 with TRBJ2-2; 7 bases align to TRBD2. Germline CDR1 reads SGHTA; CDR2 reads FQGTGA. CDR3 length equals 15 residues. With V trimmed by 5 bases and J by 1 base, 4 bases remained unmatched. The CDR3 bases are TGTGCCAGCAGCCTCCTAGCGGTGAACACCGGGGAGCTGTTTTTT. Amino acid sequence: CASSLLAVNTGELFF.

This chain uses TRBV9 with TRBJ1-1, with 8 bases that match TRBD1. Germline values: CDR1 SGDLS, CDR2 YYNGEE. The CDR3 loop spans 15 amino acids. The ends lost 3 bases at V and 2 bases at J; junction bases unmatched: 6. The chain's CDR3 is CASSEGTGSNTEAFF. The CDR3 nucleotides are TGTGCCAGCAGCGAGGGGACAGGTTCTAACACTGAAGCTTTCTTT.

The chain combines TRBV19 with TRBJ1-1; D is perhaps TRBD1 (6 bases). The ends were cut back, 5 bases at V and 2 bases at J, with 12 bases in the middle. The CDR3 length is 14 residues. The germline gives CDR1 LNHDA, CDR2 SQIVND (reference sequence). CDR3 sequence: CASSGGPANTEAFF. The CDR3 bases are TGTGCCAGTAGTGGGGGGCCGGCTAACACTGAAGCTTTCTTT.

The chain combines TRBV29-1 with TRBJ1-3, with TRBD1 identical over 8 bases. The CDR3 has 15 residues. V gave up 3 bases and J gave up 2 bases; unmatched junction bases: 6. Germline V lookup: CDR1 SQVTM, CDR2 ANQGSEA. The CDR3 is CSVDSGTGPGNTIYF. The DNA for the CDR3 is TGCAGCGTTGATTCCGGGACAGGACCTGGAAACACCATATATTTT.

This clone was observed a single time. This chain joins TRBV6-5 and TRBJ1-5, with TRBD1 matching over 10 bases. V trimming: 6 bases; J trimming: 7 bases; junction bases outside the gene matches: 9. Germline V CDR1 and CDR2: MNHEY, SVGAGI. This CDR3 contains 15 residues. CDR3 DNA sequence: TGTGCCAGCAGACCCGGGACAGGGGAAGGGCAGCCCCAGCATTTT. This gives the protein CASRPGTGEGQPQHF.

V gene TRBV7-2 combines with J gene TRBJ2-1; 13 nucleotides align to TRBD2. V lost 5 bases, J lost 7 bases, and 2 bases stayed unmatched. CDR3 length: 14 amino acids. Per germline, CDR1 SGHTA and CDR2 FQGNSA. The CDR3, as DNA: TGTGCCAGCAGCCGGACTAGCGGGAGTAATGAGCAGTTCTTC. It translates to CASSRTSGSNEQFF.

V is TRBV7-3 and J is TRBJ2-7; 12 bases are shared with TRBD2. The germline V gene has CDR1 SGHTA and CDR2 FQGTGA. V lost 5 bases, J lost 2 bases, and 4 bases stayed unmatched. The CDR3 loop spans 15 amino acids. CDR3 sequence: CASSPRLAGAYEQYF. The CDR3 nucleotides read TGTGCCAGCAGCCCCAGACTAGCGGGAGCCTACGAGCAGTACTTC.